A single sample gave rise to the 10 T cell receptor beta chains below, sequenced in a study of T cell repertoires in cytomegalovirus infection. Via MiXCR, TCRdb re-called the reads, giving one row per CDR3 protein. The sample records fewer than 1,000,000 distinct CDR3 sequences, around 30% being singletons. These receptors' antigens are unknown. The material was cultured CD8+ T cells from PBMCs, obtained from culture after CMV antigen stimulation. These receptors all come from a human donor in good health (CMV status not recorded). Some clones in this sample may be carry-over from other donors' samples.

This clonotype appeared many times. This sequence joins TRBV7-9 and TRBJ2-1; 7 bases are shared with TRBD2. Unmatched junction bases numbered 7, after V lost 1 base and J lost 7 bases. This CDR3 has 15 amino acids. Germline V gene sequence: CDR1 SEHNR, CDR2 FQNEAQ (reference sequence). In nucleotides, the CDR3 is TGTGCCAGCAGCTTAGTGTCTAGCGGCTTAAATGAGCAGTTCTTC. Translated, it gives CASSLVSSGLNEQFF.

The rearrangement links TRBV28 to TRBJ2-1, with 7 bases that match TRBD1. Losses at the gene ends were 6 bases for V and 5 bases for J; bases not matched to a gene: 16. Germline assignment: CDR1 MDHEN and CDR2 SYDVKM. CDR3 length equals 17 residues. The CDR3 DNA reads TGTGCCAGCAGCCTGGGTAGGGGGCGAGAATTACACAATGAGCAGTTCTTC. Translating gives CASSLGRGRELHNEQFF. Full variable domain (outside the CDR3, taken from reference TRBV28 and TRBJ2-1): DVKVTQSSRYLVKRTGEKVFLECVQDMDHENMFWYRQDPGLGLRLIYFSYDVKMKEKGDIPEGYSVSREKKERFSLILESASTNQTSMYLCASSLGRGRELHNEQFFGPGTRLTVL.

This clonotype showed up just a few times. The chain recombines TRBV10-3 with TRBJ2-7; D is ambiguous. This CDR3 is 14 amino acids long. Germline-derived CDR1 and CDR2 are ENHRY and SYGVKD. V was clipped by 0 bases and J by 6 bases, with 12 bases between them. CDR3 nucleotides: TGTGCCATCAGTGAGTCAAAACAGATTGGCGAGCAGTACGTC. As protein: CAISESKQIGEQYV.

This clonotype was detected many times. The chain combines TRBV6-4 with TRBJ2-3, with 9 bases that match TRBD2. The CDR3 runs 15 residues. CDR1 MRHNA and CDR2 SNTAGT come from the germline V gene. V was clipped by 4 bases and J by 3 bases; unmatched bases: 5. CDR3 bases: TGTGCCAGCAGTGTTCATAGCGGGGGTACAGATACGCAGTATTTT. It yields the protein CASSVHSGGTDTQYF.

This clonotype has at least ten counts. This sequence joins TRBV7-9 and TRBJ1-1, with D hard to call. The CDR3 extends over 13 amino acids. The V and J ends lost 5 bases and 2 bases respectively, with 9 bases between them. The germline V gene has CDR1 SEHNR and CDR2 FQNEAQ (reference sequence). This chain's CDR3 is CASSPTANTEAFF. As DNA, the CDR3 is TGTGCCAGCAGCCCCACGGCAAACACTGAAGCTTTCTTT.

This clonotype turned up a few times. The chain combines TRBV6-5 with TRBJ2-7, with TRBD2 matching over 8 bases. The CDR3 has 20 amino acids. Germline lookup yields CDR1 MNHEY and CDR2 SVGAGI. After removal of 0 bases from V and 1 base from J, the junction contained 17 bases not matched to a gene. The CDR3 DNA is TGTGCCAGCAGTTACTCGTTGGGACCGGCTGGCGGGGGGCCGTCCTACGAGCAGTACTTC. Translation: CASSYSLGPAGGGPSYEQYF.

The rearrangement joins TRBV14 to TRBJ2-5; D perhaps matches TRBD1 (6 bases). Germline loops: CDR1 SGHDN, CDR2 FVKESK. The V end lost 3 bases, the J end lost 4 bases, and 12 bases lay between the germline ends. The CDR3 is 14 amino acids. CDR3: CASSHRGLGETQYF. The CDR3 DNA sequence: TGTGCCAGCAGCCACAGGGGATTGGGAGAGACCCAGTACTTC. The full variable domain, completed using reference TRBV14 and TRBJ2-5, is EAGVTQFPSHSVIEKGQTVTLRCDPISGHDNLYWYRRVMGKEIKFLLHFVKESKQDESGMPNNRFLAERTGGTYSTLKVQPAELEDSGVYFCASSHRGLGETQYFGPGTRLLVL.

The chain uses TRBV5-1 and TRBJ2-5, with TRBD2 as a possible D gene (5 bases). CDR3 length: 15 amino acids. Germline V gene data show CDR1 as SGHRS and CDR2 as YFSETQ. Trimming pared 5 bases from V and 4 bases from J, leaving 18 bases between. The CDR3 is CASRKAERNGETQYF. In DNA form, the CDR3 reads TGCGCCAGCAGAAAGGCAGAGCGGAACGGAGAGACCCAGTACTTC.

The chain carries TRBV29-1 and TRBJ1-2; 8 bases agree with TRBD1. V shed 3 bases, J shed 4 bases, and the junction held 13 bases outside the gene matches. CDR1 and CDR2 (germline): SQVTM, ANQGSEA. The CDR3 consists of 16 residues. CDR3 sequence reads: CSVDMGAGGFGYGYTF. CDR3 coding DNA: TGCAGCGTTGATATGGGGGCAGGGGGCTTCGGCTATGGCTACACCTTC.

This rearrangement joins TRBV7-9 to TRBJ1-1; D gene uncertain. Trimming took off 5 bases at V and 5 bases at J, with 12 bases between the two ends. CDR3 size: 13 residues. The germline CDR1 and CDR2 sequences are SEHNR and FQNEAQ (reference sequence). The CDR3 DNA is TGTGCCAGCAGCAGCTCGGAGAGGACTGAAGCTTTCTTT. The encoded protein is CASSSSERTEAFF.